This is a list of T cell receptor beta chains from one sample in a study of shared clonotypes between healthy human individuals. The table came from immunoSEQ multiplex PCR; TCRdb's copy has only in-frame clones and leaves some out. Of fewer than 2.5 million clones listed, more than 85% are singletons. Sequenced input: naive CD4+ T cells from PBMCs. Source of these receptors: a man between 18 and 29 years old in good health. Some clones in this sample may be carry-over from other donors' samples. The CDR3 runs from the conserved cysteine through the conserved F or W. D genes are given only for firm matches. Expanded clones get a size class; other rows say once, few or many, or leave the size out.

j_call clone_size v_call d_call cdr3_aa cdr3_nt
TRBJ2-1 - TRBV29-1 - CSGRASGSSYNEQFF TGCAGCGGGAGAGCATCCGGGAGCTCCTACAATGAGCAGTTCTTC
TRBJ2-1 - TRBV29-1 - CSVVDPRRDEQFF TGCAGCGTTGTGGACCCCCGTCGAGATGAGCAGTTCTTC
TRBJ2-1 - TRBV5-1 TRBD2 CASSSRATSGGYNEQFF TGCGCCAGCAGCTCCCGGGCGACTAGCGGAGGATACAATGAGCAGTTCTTC
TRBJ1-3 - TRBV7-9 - CASSLVGFAGNTIYF TGTGCCAGCAGCTTAGTTGGCTTTGCTGGAAACACCATATATTTT
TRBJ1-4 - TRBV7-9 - CASSRGGHEKLFF TGTGCCAGCAGCCGTGGGGGCCATGAAAAACTGTTTTTT
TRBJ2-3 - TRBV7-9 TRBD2 CASSLAGVADTQYF TGTGCCAGCAGCTTGGCGGGAGTCGCAGATACGCAGTATTTT
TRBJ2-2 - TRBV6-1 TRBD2 CASRGLASNTGELFF TGTGCCAGCAGGGGACTAGCGTCGAACACCGGGGAGCTGTTTTTT
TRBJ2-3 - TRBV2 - CASSEFSADTQYF TGTGCCAGCAGTGAGTTCTCGGCAGATACGCAGTATTTT
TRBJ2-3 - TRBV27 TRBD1 CASSYDRGTDTQYF TGTGCCAGCAGCTACGACAGGGGCACAGATACGCAGTATTTT
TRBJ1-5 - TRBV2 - CASRGPGASALHF TGTGCCAGCAGGGGGCCCGGGGCCAGCGCGCTGCATTTT
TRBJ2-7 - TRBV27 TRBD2 CASSTLTSDLHEQYF TGTGCCAGCAGTACCCTTACTAGCGATCTCCACGAGCAGTACTTC
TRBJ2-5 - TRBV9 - CASSSRLATQETQYF TGTGCCAGCAGCTCACGACTGGCAACGCAAGAGACCCAGTACTTC
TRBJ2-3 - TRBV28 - CASTKSTDTQYF TGTGCCAGCACCAAAAGCACAGATACGCAGTATTTT
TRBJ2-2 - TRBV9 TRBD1 CASSARQGAGTGELFF TGTGCCAGCAGCGCGCGACAGGGGGCGGGCACCGGGGAGCTGTTTTTT
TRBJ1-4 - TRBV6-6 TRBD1 CASRAPGTGNEKLFF TGTGCCAGCAGAGCTCCCGGGACAGGGAATGAAAAACTGTTTTTT
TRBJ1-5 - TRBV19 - CASSTIFRGGNQPQHF TGTGCCAGTAGTACCATCTTCCGGGGGGGCAATCAGCCCCAGCATTTT
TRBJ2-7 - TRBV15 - CATSRLRASSVEQYF TGTGCCACCAGCAGACTCAGGGCTAGCTCAGTCGAGCAGTACTTC
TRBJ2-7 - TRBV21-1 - CASSRAAGGRNEQYF TGTGCCAGCAGCAGAGCAGCGGGAGGCCGGAACGAGCAGTACTTC
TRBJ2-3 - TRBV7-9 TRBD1 CASSPGQSTDTQYF TGTGCCAGCAGCCCGGGACAGAGCACAGATACGCAGTATTTT
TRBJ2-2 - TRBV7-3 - CASSGQGWAEDNTGELFF TGTGCCAGCAGCGGACAAGGGTGGGCAGAGGATAACACCGGGGAGCTGTTTTTT
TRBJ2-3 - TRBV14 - CASSQLGTDTQYF TGTGCCAGCAGCCAGCTCGGCACAGATACGCAGTATTTT
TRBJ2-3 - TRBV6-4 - CASSDGATPSTDTQYF TGTGCCAGCAGTGACGGTGCGACACCTAGCACAGATACGCAGTATTTT
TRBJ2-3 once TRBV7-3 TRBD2 CASSLSSGRTDTQYF TGTGCCAGCAGCTTAAGTAGCGGGAGAACAGATACGCAGTATTTT
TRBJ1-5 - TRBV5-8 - CASTALTSNQPQHF TGTGCCAGCACGGCACTAACTAGCAATCAGCCCCAGCATTTT
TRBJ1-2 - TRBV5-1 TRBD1 CASSFMTGEYGYTF TGCGCCAGCAGCTTCATGACAGGGGAGTATGGCTACACCTTC
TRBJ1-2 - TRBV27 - CASRGANYGYTF TGTGCCAGCAGAGGGGCTAACTATGGCTACACCTTC
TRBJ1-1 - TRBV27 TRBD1 CASRRGQGNTEAFF TGTGCCAGCAGGAGGGGACAGGGAAACACTGAAGCTTTCTTT
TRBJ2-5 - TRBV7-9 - CASRRTGETQYF TGTGCCAGCAGGAGGACGGGCGAGACCCAGTACTTC